The 7 T cell receptor beta chains listed next were all sequenced from one sample in a study of blood T cell repertoires in COVID-19. Some clones are missing from TCRdb's copy, which holds only in-frame ones; the method was immunoSEQ multiplex PCR. The repertoire includes 63,000 or so clones, approximately 89% of them detected once, and approximately 1.3% sits in the top ten. The sequenced material came from peripheral blood. The receptors were sampled from a man aged 55 to 70 with acute or convalescent COVID-19.

In the case of this clone: The junction does not match germline at one end; this may be a read error. The chain employs TRBV7-9 and TRBJ2-5; 7 bases align to TRBD2. The CDR3 extends over 16 amino acids. Germline CDR1 is SEHNR and CDR2 is FQNEAQ (reference sequence). The CDR3 nucleotides are TGTGCCAGCAGTTTAGGTGCGGGGGTTGACCAAGAGACCCAGTACTTC. Amino acids: CASSLGAGVDQETQYF.

The J gene is TRBJ2-2, the V gene TRBV5-1; no firm D call. Germline V lookup: CDR1 SGHRS, CDR2 YFSETQ. V lost 4 bases and J lost 0, with 7 bases in between. The CDR3 runs to 14 residues. The CDR3 is CASSPVSNTGELFF. The CDR3 DNA sequence: TGCGCCAGCAGCCCTGTCTCGAACACCGGGGAGCTGTTTTTT.

The rearrangement links TRBV11-3 to TRBJ1-1; the match to TRBD1 covers 8 bases. This CDR3 has 15 residues. Germline V gives CDR1 SGHNT, CDR2 YENEEA. The V segment lost 6 bases and the J segment 1 base; nucleotides outside the gene matches: 7. CDR3 amino acids: CASRDRDRWNTEAFF. The CDR3 DNA follows: TGTGCCAGCAGGGATCGGGACAGGTGGAACACTGAAGCTTTCTTT. Using reference TRBV11-3 and TRBJ1-1 for the parts outside the CDR3, the full variable domain is EAGVVQSPRYKIIEKKQPVAFWCNPISGHNTLYWYLQNLGQGPELLIRYENEEAVDDSQLPKDRFSAERLKGVDSTLKIQPAELGDSAVYLCASRDRDRWNTEAFFGQGTRLTVV.

The chain employs TRBV11-2 and TRBJ1-1; possible D gene TRBD1, 6 bases. The length of the CDR3 is 14 residues. V was cut by 7 bases and J by 4 bases, with 16 bases left in between. Germline lookup yields CDR1 SGHAT and CDR2 FQNNGV. CDR3 DNA: TGTGCCAGCACCCCTAGGCAGGGGAGCACTGAAGCTTTCTTT. It is translated as CASTPRQGSTEAFF.

This chain connects TRBV5-1 to TRBJ2-3, with D maybe TRBD2 (5 bases). This CDR3 comprises 14 residues. The germline V gene encodes CDR1 SGHRS and CDR2 YFSETQ. Trimming took off 4 bases at V and 4 bases at J, with 13 bases between the two ends. CDR3 amino acids: CASSTQNGADTQYF. Here the CDR3 DNA reads TGCGCCAGCAGCACACAAAACGGGGCAGATACGCAGTATTTT.

The rearrangement links TRBV19 to TRBJ1-2; D gene ambiguous. This CDR3 is built from 15 residues. CDR1 is LNHDA and CDR2 is SQIVND in the germline V gene (reference sequence). V was pared by 6 bases and J by 2 bases, with 16 bases between. The chain's CDR3 is CASSAISAGNYGYTF. Here the CDR3 DNA reads TGTGCCAGTAGCGCAATATCGGCCGGGAACTATGGCTACACCTTC.

Only a few counts were recorded for this clone. The rearrangement joins TRBV7-2 to TRBJ1-2; possibly TRBD1 for D (5 bases). V was cut by 1 base and J by 8 bases, with 17 bases left in between. Germline lookup yields CDR1 SGHTA and CDR2 FQGNSA. This CDR3 contains 15 residues. This CDR3 is CASSLVIVGAGGYTF. The CDR3 nucleotides read TGTGCCAGCAGCTTAGTGATTGTAGGGGCGGGAGGCTACACCTTC.